This T cell receptor beta chain was sequenced in a study of CD4 and CD8 cells across lung adenocarcinoma regions. In TCRdb, the PCR reads were re-called with MiXCR into one record per CDR3 protein. The sample records 16,000 or so distinct CDR3 sequences, around 55% being singletons. Donors had localized lung adenocarcinoma, a non-small cell lung cancer. For this clonotype: At one end the junction does not follow the germline gene, possibly because of a read error.

The length of the CDR3 is 14 residues. Germline V gene lookup returns CDR1 MNHNS and CDR2 SASEGT. The chain combines TRBV6-1 with TRBJ2-5, with 8 bases matching TRBD2. This TCR came from a female donor with lung adenocarcinoma. The CD4 and CD8 labels of this study may be unreliable. Sequencing input: CD8+ T cells from the center of a lung tumor. In DNA, the CDR3 is TGTGCCGGCAGCGGGGGCCCTGGCCAAGATACCCAGTACTTC. Translated: CAGSGGPGQDTQYF.